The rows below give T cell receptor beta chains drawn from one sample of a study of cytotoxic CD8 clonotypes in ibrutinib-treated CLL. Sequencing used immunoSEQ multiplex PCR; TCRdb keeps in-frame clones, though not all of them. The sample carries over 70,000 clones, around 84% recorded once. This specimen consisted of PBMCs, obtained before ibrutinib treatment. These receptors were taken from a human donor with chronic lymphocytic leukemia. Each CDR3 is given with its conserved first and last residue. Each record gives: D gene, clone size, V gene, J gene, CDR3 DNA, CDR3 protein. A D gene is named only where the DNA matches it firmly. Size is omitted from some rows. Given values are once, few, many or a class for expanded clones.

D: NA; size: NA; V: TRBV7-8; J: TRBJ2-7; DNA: TGTGCCAGCAGCCTCCAGAGATATTACGAGCAGTACTTC; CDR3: CASSLQRYYEQYF
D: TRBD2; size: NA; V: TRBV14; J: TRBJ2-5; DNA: TGTGCCAGCAGCCAAGGGACTAGCGGCCTTGCGGCCCAGTACTTC; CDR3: CASSQGTSGLAAQYF
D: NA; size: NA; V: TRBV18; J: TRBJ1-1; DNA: TGTGCCAGCTCAACTCCATTCGGGAGAGGCAATACTGAAGCTTTCTTT; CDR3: CASSTPFGRGNTEAFF
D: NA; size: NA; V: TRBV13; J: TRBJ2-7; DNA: TGTGCCAGCAGGCGTTTAGTGAGCGGCGAGCAGTACTTC; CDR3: CASRRLVSGEQYF
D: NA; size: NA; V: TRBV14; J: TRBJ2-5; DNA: TGTGCCAGCAGCCAAGATCGGGGTGTCAGGGGAGTTGGGGAGACCCAGTACTTC; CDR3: CASSQDRGVRGVGETQYF
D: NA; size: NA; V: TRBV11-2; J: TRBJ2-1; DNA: TGTGCCAGCAGTACCGGGACTTCTAACAATGAGCAGTTCTTC; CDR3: CASSTGTSNNEQFF
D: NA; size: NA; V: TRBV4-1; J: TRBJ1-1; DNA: TGCGCCAGCAGCCTTTCCCGATTGAACACTGAAGCTTTCTTT; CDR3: CASSLSRLNTEAFF
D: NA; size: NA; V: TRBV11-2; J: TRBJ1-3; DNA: TGTGCCAGCAGCTTAGAGTCGGCCACAGTTCCTAATTTT; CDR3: CASSLESATVPNF
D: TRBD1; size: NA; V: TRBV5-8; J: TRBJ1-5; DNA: TGTGCCAGCAGCTTGTTGGACAGGGCCAATCAGCCCCAGCATTTT; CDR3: CASSLLDRANQPQHF
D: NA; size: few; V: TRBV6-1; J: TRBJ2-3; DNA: TGTGCCAGCAGTGGACTGGGCCCCAGTACGCAGTATTTT; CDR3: CASSGLGPSTQYF
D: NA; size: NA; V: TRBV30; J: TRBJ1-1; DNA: TGTGCCTGGAGCGCTCGGGGAGTAGCTGAAGCTTTCTTT; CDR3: CAWSARGVAEAFF
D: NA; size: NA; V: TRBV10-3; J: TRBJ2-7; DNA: TGTGCCATCAGTGACCCGCAGGGAGGTCCCTACGAGCAGTACTTC; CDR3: CAISDPQGGPYEQYF
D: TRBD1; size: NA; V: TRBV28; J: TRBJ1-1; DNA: TGTGCCAGCAGTCACGGGACAGGCCCTTTTTTCTTT; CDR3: CASSHGTGPFFF
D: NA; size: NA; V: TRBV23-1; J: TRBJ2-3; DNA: TGCGCCAGCACCCTGCCAGCCCTCAGGGGCAGAGGCACAGATACGCAGTATTTT; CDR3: CASTLPALRGRGTDTQYF